A selection of T cell receptor beta chains follows, all from one sample in a study of cytomegalovirus exposure and HLA in healthy donors. Some clones are missing from TCRdb's copy, which holds only in-frame ones; the method was immunoSEQ multiplex PCR. The sample holds under 150,000 clones, 65% to 80% seen once. Sequences were obtained from PBMCs. The receptors stem from a woman between 18 and 29 years old in good health and CMV-seronegative. CDR3s include the opening cysteine and the closing phenylalanine or tryptophan. The D gene is left open where the match is weak. Some rows have no size entry. The others give once, few or many, or a class for an expanded clone.

>TRBV19|TRBD2|-|TRBJ2-7
TGTGCCAGTAGTCCGTTAGCGGGAGGAGGGCAGTACTTC
CASSPLAGGGQYF
>TRBV30|-|-|TRBJ2-5
TGTGCCTGGAGGGACTGGACGTGGGAGACCCAGTACTTC
CAWRDWTWETQYF
>TRBV6-5|-|-|TRBJ2-2
TGTGCCAGCAGGATTATGGGCGCAAGTACCGGGGAGCTGTTTTTT
CASRIMGASTGELFF
>TRBV5-6|TRBD2|-|TRBJ2-4
TGTGCCAGCAGCTTGGGACTAGCGGGATCGGTTCAGTACTTC
CASSLGLAGSVQYF
>TRBV19|TRBD1|once|TRBJ2-1
TGTGCCAGTCGTTTAACAGGGGCCGTTCGAAATGAGCAGTTCTTC
CASRLTGAVRNEQFF
>TRBV10-3|TRBD1|-|TRBJ2-4
TGTGCCATCGGGACAGGGGTGGCCAAAAACATTCAGTACTTC
CAIGTGVAKNIQYF
>TRBV20-1|-|-|TRBJ2-5
TGCAGTGCTGAGGGCAGGACCCAGTACTTC
CSAEGRTQYF
>TRBV25-1|-|-|TRBJ2-4
TGTGCCAGCAGTGGCGCAACGGGAAACACGTACTTC
CASSGATGNTYF
>TRBV28|-|-|TRBJ1-5
TGTGCCAGCAGTTATGACACCAATCAGCCCCAGCATTTT
CASSYDTNQPQHF
>TRBV28|TRBD1|few|TRBJ1-4
TGTGCCAGCAGTTCCGGGACAGGGGGCGATGTCACTAATGAAAAACTGTTTTTT
CASSSGTGGDVTNEKLFF
>TRBV2|TRBD2|-|TRBJ2-3
TGTGCCAGCAGCTTGGGATTGGCGGGGGGAAATACGCAGTATTTT
CASSLGLAGGNTQYF
>TRBV7-8|-|-|TRBJ2-7
TGTGCCAGCAGCTTAGATAGTCGGGCTAGCGAGTACTACGAGCAGTACTTC
CASSLDSRASEYYEQYF
>TRBV10-1|TRBD2|-|TRBJ2-1
TGCGCCAGCAGTGATCCAGCGGGAGGGCAGGATGAGCAGTTCTTC
CASSDPAGGQDEQFF
>TRBV2|-|-|TRBJ2-5
TGTGCCAGCAGTGATCTAGCCCCAGAGACCCAGTACTTC
CASSDLAPETQYF
>TRBV5-1|-|-|TRBJ1-1
TGCGCCAGTGGGGTAGGGGTGAACACTGAAGCTTTCTTT
CASGVGVNTEAFF
>TRBV25-1|-|-|TRBJ1-3
TGTGCCAGCAGTGAAACAGGGAGCCTAAGTGGAAACACCATATATTTT
CASSETGSLSGNTIYF
>TRBV5-1|-|-|TRBJ2-5
TGCGCCAGCAGCCAATCCTACCGGGAGATACAAGAGACCCAGTACTTC
CASSQSYREIQETQYF
>TRBV5-6|TRBD2|-|TRBJ2-7
TGTGCCAGCAGCGCCCGGGGGGGCATTTTGGCCGAGCAGTACTTC
CASSARGGILAEQYF
>TRBV5-1|-|-|TRBJ2-7
TGCGCCAGCAGTTACCGCCGGGACACTACCTACGAGCAGTACTTC
CASSYRRDTTYEQYF
>TRBV19|-|-|TRBJ2-1
TGTGCCAGTAGTGACCGGATTAGAGGGATTGAGCAGTTCTTC
CASSDRIRGIEQFF
>TRBV6-1|-|-|TRBJ2-2
TGTGCCAGCAGTCCATCGGGCACCGGGGAGCTGTTTTTT
CASSPSGTGELFF
>TRBV5-1|-|-|TRBJ2-1
TGCGCCAGCAGCGGCGGAGCGCAGGGGGAGCAGTTCTTC
CASSGGAQGEQFF
>TRBV10-1|TRBD2|few|TRBJ2-5
TGCGCCAGCGGCCCGGGAGGGCAAGAGACCCAGTACTTC
CASGPGGQETQYF
>TRBV20-1|-|-|TRBJ1-1
TGCAGCCCGGGGGAGATCGGGGCTTTCTTT
CSPGEIGAFF
>TRBV5-6|TRBD1|-|TRBJ1-2
TGTGCCAGCAGCACTGGACAGGGTGGACGGACTAACTATGGCTACACCTTC
CASSTGQGGRTNYGYTF
>TRBV11-2|-|-|TRBJ1-4
TGTGCCAGCAGCTTTGGAGTCTTAAATGAAAAACTGTTTTTT
CASSFGVLNEKLFF
>TRBV10-3|TRBD2|-|TRBJ2-1
TGTGCCATCGGACCCGAGGGAATAGCGGGAGATTGGTCTAGGAATGAGCAGTTCTTC
CAIGPEGIAGDWSRNEQFF
>TRBV19|TRBD2|once|TRBJ2-7
TGTGCCAGTAGTTCCTTAGCGGGAGGCCCCTCTAGGGAGCAGTACTTC
CASSSLAGGPSREQYF
>TRBV7-9|TRBD1|-|TRBJ2-1
TGTGCCAGCACCCGACAGGGGGCGAGGGATGAGCAGTTCTTC
CASTRQGARDEQFF
>TRBV5-1|-|-|TRBJ2-7
TGCGCCAGCAGCTTGGGCGGAGGACCGACATCCTACGAGCAGTACTTC
CASSLGGGPTSYEQYF
>TRBV5-1|-|few|TRBJ1-1
TGCGCCAGCAGCTTGGGACTGGAAGCTTTCTTT
CASSLGLEAFF
>TRBV11-1|TRBD1|-|TRBJ1-1
TGTGCCAGCAGCTCGAGTCGACAGGGTCGCACTGAAGCTTTCTTT
CASSSSRQGRTEAFF
>TRBV11-2|-|-|TRBJ1-3
TGTGCCAGCAGCCTGGGACTGAGAGCCACCATATATTTT
CASSLGLRATIYF
>TRBV5-1|TRBD1|once|TRBJ2-1
TGCGCCAGCAGCCCCGAGCCGTCGGGACAGGGTTCCAATGAGCAGTTCTTC
CASSPEPSGQGSNEQFF
>TRBV7-9|-|few|TRBJ1-4
TGTGCCAGCAGCCCTTCGGGAGGGAGTGAAAAACTGTTTTTT
CASSPSGGSEKLFF
>TRBV7-9|TRBD1|-|TRBJ1-5
TGTGCCAGCAGCTCCACAGGGGATGGGGGAAATCAGCCCCAGCATTTT
CASSSTGDGGNQPQHF
>TRBV5-8|TRBD1|-|TRBJ2-1
TGTGCCAGCAGCTTGCCCGACAGGGGGTCCTACAATGAGCAGTTCTTC
CASSLPDRGSYNEQFF